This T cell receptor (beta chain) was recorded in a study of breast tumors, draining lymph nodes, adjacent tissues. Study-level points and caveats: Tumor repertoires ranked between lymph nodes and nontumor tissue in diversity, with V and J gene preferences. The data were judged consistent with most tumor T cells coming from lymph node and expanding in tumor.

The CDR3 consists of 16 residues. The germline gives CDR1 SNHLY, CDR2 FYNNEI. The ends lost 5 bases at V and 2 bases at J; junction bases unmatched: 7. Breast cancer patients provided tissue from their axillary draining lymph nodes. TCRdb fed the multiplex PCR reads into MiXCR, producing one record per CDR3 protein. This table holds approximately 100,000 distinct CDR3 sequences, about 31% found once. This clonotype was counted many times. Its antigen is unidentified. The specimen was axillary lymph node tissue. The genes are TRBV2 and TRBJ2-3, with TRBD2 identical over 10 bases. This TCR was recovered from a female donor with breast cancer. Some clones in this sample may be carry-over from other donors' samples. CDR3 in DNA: TGTGCCAGCAGTCCAGGACTAGCGGATATCACAGATACGCAGTATTTT. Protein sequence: CASSPGLADITDTQYF.